This TCR beta chain came from a study of response to subunit inactivated influenza vaccine. Each CDR3 protein is one row after TCRdb ran MiXCR on the RT-PCR reads. Of approximately 500,000 distinct CDR3 sequences listed, 20% to 25% are singletons. This same sample was also part of a study on T cells expressing NK-cell markers. That work states: The cDNA for TCR beta came from 5'RACE template switching with UMIs. It was sorted CD3+CD56-NKG2C+, CD3+CD56+NKG2C- and CD3+CD56+NKG2C+ T cells that provided the TCR beta repertoires. One of the eight sequenced donors was seronegative, whereas the other seven were HCMV-seropositive. In several experiments, an anti-gamma-delta TCR antibody restricted sorting to alpha-beta TCR T cells.

The sample here was CD4+ T cells sorted from PBMCs, taken 11 to 12 days after vaccination. The clonotype comes from a man aged 50 to 59 who received an inactivated influenza vaccine.

The CDR3 reads CSATGTSTSSYEQYF. CDR3 DNA: TGCAGTGCTACCGGGACTAGCACAAGCTCCTACGAGCAGTACTTC. The chain uses TRBV20-1 and TRBJ2-7, with 9 bases that match TRBD2. The length of the CDR3 is 15 residues. V was clipped by 4 bases and J by 0 bases; unmatched bases: 7. Germline V CDR1 and CDR2: DFQATT, SNEGSKA (reference sequence).